Given below is one T cell receptor (beta chain) in context. What this receptor recognizes is not known. No base-level quality is on record; no much larger clone is a single base apart. The data stem from a study of control samples from healthy donors and cancer patients (dated by TCRdb to 2020 to 2021). To prepare the library, the immunoSEQ multiplex PCR assay was applied. This is the immuneACCESS table as TCRdb keeps it, with only in-frame sequences that have V and J called. A part of the clones is gone; compared with another copy, unresolved V genes explain less than half, and the rest is unexplained. For this sample there are 150,000 or so clones; around 94% appear just once. Of the sample, 14% is held by the ten largest clones. The CDR3 runs 14 amino acids, cysteine and phenylalanine included. The entry retains the CDR3 DNA only, 42 bases that are in frame from base 1. V drops 2 bases and J drops 4 bases, leaving 11 bases in between. According to the germline V gene (reference sequence), CDR1 reads GTSNPN and CDR2 reads SVGIG.

The sample taken for sequencing was PBMCs. Recombination linked TRBV30 to TRBJ2-2, and the D gene may be TRBD1, 6 bases matching. The clonotype originates from a man aged 60-69 years with colorectal cancer. The CDR3 protein sequence reads: CAWSRVRGTGELFF. The bases are TGTGCCTGGAGTAGAGTCAGGGGCACCGGGGAGCTGTTTTTT.